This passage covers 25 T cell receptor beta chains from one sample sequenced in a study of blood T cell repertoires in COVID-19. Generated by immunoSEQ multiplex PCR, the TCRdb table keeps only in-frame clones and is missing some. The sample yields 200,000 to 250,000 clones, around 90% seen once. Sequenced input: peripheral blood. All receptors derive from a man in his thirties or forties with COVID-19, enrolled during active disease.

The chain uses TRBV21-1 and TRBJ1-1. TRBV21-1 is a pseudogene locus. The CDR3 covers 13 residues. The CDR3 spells CASSKVGGTEAFF. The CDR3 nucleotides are TGTGCCAGCAGCAAGGTCGGTGGCACTGAAGCTTTCTTT.

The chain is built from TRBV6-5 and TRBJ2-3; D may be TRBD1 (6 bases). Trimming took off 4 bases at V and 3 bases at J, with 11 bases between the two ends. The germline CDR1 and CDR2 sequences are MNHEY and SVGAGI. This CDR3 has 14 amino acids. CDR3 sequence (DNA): TGTGCCAGCAGTTCGGACAGTGGGACAGATACGCAGTATTTT. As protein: CASSSDSGTDTQYF.

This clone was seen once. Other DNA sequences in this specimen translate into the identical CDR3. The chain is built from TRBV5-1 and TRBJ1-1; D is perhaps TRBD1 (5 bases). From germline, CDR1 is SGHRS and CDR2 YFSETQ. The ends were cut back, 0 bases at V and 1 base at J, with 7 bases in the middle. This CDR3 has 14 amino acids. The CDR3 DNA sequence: TGCGCCAGCAGCTTGGCGGGGGAGAACACTGAAGCTTTCTTT. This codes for CASSLAGENTEAFF.

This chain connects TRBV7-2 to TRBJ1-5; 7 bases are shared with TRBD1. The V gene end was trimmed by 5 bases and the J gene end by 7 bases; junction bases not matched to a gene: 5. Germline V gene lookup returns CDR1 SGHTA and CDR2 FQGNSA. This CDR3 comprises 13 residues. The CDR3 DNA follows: TGTGCCAGCAGCATTGACAGGGTCCAGCCCCAGCATTTT. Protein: CASSIDRVQPQHF.

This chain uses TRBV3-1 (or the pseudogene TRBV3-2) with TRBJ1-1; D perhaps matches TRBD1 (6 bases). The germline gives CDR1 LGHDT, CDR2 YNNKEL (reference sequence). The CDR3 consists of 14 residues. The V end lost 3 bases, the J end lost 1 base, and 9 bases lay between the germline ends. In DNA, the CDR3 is TGTGCCAGCAGCCAGGAACAGGGGAACACTGAAGCTTTCTTT. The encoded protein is CASSQEQGNTEAFF.

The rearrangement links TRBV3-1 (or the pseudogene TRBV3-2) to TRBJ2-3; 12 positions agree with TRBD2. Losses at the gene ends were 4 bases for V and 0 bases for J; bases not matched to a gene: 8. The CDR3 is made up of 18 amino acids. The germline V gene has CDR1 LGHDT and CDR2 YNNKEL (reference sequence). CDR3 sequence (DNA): TGTGCCAGCAGCCTCCAGACTAGCGGGGGACCTAGCACAGATACGCAGTATTTT. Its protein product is CASSLQTSGGPSTDTQYF.

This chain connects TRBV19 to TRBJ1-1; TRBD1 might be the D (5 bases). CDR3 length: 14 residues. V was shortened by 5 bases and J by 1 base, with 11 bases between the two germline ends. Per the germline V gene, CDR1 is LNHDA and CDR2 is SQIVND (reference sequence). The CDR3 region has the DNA TGTGCCAGTAGTCCCGACAGATGGAACACTGAAGCTTTCTTT. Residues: CASSPDRWNTEAFF.

CDR3 in DNA: TGTGCCAGCAGGGGGGAGGGAGGAAGGACCCACGAGCAGTACTTC. It translates to CASRGEGGRTHEQYF. The rearrangement uses TRBV2 and TRBJ2-7; 7 bases map to TRBD2. CDR1 is SNHLY and CDR2 is FYNNEI in the germline V gene. With V trimmed by 6 bases and J by 5 bases, 13 bases remained unmatched. The CDR3 has 15 amino acids.

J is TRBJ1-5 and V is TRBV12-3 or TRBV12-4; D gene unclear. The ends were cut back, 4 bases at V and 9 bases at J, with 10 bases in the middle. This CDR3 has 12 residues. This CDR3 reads CASSSRSWPQHF. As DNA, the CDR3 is TGTGCCAGCAGTTCTCGTTCGTGGCCCCAGCATTTT.

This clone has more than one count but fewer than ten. The CDR3 DNA sequence: TGTGCCAGCACAGCGGGACTAGCGGGGGGCGTGTCTAGCACAGATACGCAGTATTTT. Protein product: CASTAGLAGGVSSTDTQYF. The chain is built from TRBV21-1 and TRBJ2-3; the table assigns TRBD2, which was not confirmed against the DNA. TRBV21-1 is a documented pseudogene. This CDR3 contains 19 residues.

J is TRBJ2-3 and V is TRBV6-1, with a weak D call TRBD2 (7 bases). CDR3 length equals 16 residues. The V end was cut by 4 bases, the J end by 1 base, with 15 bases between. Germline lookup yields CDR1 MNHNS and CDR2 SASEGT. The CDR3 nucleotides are TGTGCCAGCAGTGCCCCGCGAGGGGGGGGCACAGATACGCAGTATTTT. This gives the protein CASSAPRGGGTDTQYF.

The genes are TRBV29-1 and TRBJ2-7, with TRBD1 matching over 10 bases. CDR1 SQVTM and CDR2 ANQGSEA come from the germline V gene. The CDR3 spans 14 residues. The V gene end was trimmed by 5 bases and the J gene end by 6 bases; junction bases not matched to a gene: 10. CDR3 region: CSVSVGTGEGEQYF. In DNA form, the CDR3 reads TGCAGCGTTTCAGTTGGGACAGGGGAGGGCGAGCAGTACTTC.

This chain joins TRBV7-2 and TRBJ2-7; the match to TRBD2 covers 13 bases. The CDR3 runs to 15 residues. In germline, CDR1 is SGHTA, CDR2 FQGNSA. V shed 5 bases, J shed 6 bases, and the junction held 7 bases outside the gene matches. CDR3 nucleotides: TGTGCCAGCAGCGGCGGGACTAGCGGGGTGCGCGAGCAGTACTTC. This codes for CASSGGTSGVREQYF.

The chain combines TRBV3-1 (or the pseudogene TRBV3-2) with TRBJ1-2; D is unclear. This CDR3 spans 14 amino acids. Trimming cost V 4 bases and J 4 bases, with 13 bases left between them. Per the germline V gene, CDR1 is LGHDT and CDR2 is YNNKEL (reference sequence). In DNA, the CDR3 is TGTGCCAGCAGCCCTCGAGGCAGCACCTATGGCTACACCTTC. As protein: CASSPRGSTYGYTF.

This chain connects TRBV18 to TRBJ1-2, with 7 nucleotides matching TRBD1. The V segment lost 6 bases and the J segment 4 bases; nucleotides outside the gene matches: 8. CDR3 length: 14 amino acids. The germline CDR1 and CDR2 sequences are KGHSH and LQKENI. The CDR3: CASSPQGESYGYTF. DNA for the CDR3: TGTGCCAGCTCGCCGCAGGGGGAGAGCTATGGCTACACCTTC. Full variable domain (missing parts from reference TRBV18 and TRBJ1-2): NAGVMQNPRHLVRRRGQEARLRCSPMKGHSHVYWYRQLPEEGLKFMVYLQKENIIDESGMPKERFSAEFPKEGPSILRIQQVVRGDSAAYFCASSPQGESYGYTFGSGTRLTVV.

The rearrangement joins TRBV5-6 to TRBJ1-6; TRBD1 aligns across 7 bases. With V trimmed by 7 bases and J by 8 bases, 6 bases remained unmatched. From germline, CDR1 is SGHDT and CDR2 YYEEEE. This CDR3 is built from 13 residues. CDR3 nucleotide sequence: TGTGCCAGCCGACAGGGATTCGATTCACCCCTCCACTTT. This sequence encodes CASRQGFDSPLHF.

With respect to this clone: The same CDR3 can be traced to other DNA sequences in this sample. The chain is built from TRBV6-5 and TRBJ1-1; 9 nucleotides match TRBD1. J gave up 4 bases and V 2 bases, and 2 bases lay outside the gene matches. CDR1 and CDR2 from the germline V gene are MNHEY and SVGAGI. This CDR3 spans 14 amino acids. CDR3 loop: CASSYDRGGTEAFF. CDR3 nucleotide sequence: TGTGCCAGCAGTTACGACAGGGGGGGCACTGAAGCTTTCTTT.

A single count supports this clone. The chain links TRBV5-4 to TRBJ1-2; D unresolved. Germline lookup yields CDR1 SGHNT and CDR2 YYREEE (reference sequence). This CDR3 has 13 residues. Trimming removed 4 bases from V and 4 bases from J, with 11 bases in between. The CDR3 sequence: CASSPAPSYGYTF. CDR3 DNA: TGTGCCAGCAGCCCAGCGCCGAGCTATGGCTACACCTTC.

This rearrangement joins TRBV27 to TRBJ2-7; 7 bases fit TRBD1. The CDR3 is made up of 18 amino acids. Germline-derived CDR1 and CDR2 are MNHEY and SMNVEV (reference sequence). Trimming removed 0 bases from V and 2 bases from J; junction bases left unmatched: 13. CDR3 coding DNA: TGTGCCAGCAGTTTATCTCCCCCCCCCAGGGGGTCTCCCTACGAGCAGTACTTC. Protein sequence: CASSLSPPPRGSPYEQYF.

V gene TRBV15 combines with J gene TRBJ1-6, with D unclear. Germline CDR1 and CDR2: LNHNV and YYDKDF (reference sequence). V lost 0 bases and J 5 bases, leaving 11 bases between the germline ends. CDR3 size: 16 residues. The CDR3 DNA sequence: TGTGCCACCAGCAGAGATTGGTCAGGAAATAATTCACCCCTCCACTTT. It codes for CATSRDWSGNNSPLHF.

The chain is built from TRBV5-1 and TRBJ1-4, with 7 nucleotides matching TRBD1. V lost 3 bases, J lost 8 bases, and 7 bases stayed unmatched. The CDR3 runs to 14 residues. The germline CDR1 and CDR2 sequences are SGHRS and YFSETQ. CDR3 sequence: CASSSQGLREKLFF. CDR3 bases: TGCGCCAGCAGCTCACAGGGGTTAAGGGAAAAACTGTTTTTT.

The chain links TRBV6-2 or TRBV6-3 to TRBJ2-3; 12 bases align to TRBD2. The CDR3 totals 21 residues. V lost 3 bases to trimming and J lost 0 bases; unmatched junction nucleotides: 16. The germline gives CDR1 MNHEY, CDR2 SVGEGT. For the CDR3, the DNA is TGTGCCAGCAGTTATGTTTCTCGGACTAGCGGGGCGCTGACTAGCACAGATACGCAGTATTTT. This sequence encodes CASSYVSRTSGALTSTDTQYF.

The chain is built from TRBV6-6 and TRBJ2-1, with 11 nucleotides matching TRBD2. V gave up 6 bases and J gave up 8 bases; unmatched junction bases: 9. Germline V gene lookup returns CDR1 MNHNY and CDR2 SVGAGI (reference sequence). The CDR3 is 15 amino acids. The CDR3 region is CASRDTSGGTDEQFF. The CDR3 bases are TGTGCCAGCAGAGATACTAGCGGGGGCACCGATGAGCAGTTCTTC.

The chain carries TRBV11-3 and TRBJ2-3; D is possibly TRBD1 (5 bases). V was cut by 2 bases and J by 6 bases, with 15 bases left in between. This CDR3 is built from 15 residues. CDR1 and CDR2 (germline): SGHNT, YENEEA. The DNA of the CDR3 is TGTGCCAGCAGCTTATCCCAGGGAATCGGGGATACGCAGTATTTT. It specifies CASSLSQGIGDTQYF.

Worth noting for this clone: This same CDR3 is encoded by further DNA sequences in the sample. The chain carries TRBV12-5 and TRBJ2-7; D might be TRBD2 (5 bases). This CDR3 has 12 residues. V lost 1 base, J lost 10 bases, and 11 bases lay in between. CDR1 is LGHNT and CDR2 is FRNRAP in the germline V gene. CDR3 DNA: TGTGCTAGTGGTTTGGATACTAGTTTCCAGTACTTC. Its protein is CASGLDTSFQYF.